What follows are 6 T cell receptor beta chains derived from one specimen sequenced in a study of blood T cells in healthy people across ages. Next came a second PCR, run for 7 to 11 cycles, which used a sample-barcoded 5' primer along with a J-beta primer mix. TCRdb recomputed calls from the 5' RACE reads with MiXCR, one row per CDR3 protein. The data contain about 730,000 distinct CDR3 sequences, more than 40% of them seen just once; the ten biggest clones take up around 20%. The sample comprised blood. These receptors were collected from a woman between 55 and 75 years old in good health.

The rearrangement joins TRBV20-1 to TRBJ1-6, with D tentatively TRBD1 (6 bases). Germline V lookup: CDR1 DFQATT, CDR2 SNEGSKA (reference sequence). V was shortened by 6 bases and J by 8 bases, with 17 bases between the two germline ends. The CDR3 has 14 residues. The CDR3 here is CSASSRGTDSPLHF. The CDR3 bases are TGCAGTGCGAGTAGTAGGGGGACGGATTCACCCCTCCACTTT.

The chain carries TRBV6-6 and TRBJ1-2; D may be TRBD1 (6 bases). V was shortened by 4 bases and J by 9 bases, with 18 bases between the two germline ends. The CDR3 length is 14 residues. The germline V gene encodes CDR1 MNHNY and CDR2 SVGAGI (reference sequence). The CDR3 is CASSSRQVKSRYTF. CDR3 DNA sequence: TGTGCCAGCAGTTCAAGACAGGTAAAGAGTCGCTACACCTTC.

The chain combines TRBV6-2 or TRBV6-3 with TRBJ2-6; no reliable D call. V was pared by 1 base and J by 2 bases, with 6 bases between. Per the germline V gene, CDR1 is MNHEY and CDR2 is SVGEGT. The CDR3 has 15 amino acids. CDR3 in DNA: TGTGCCAGCAGTTACTTGAATCCTGGGGCCAACGTCCTGACTTTC. Its translation: CASSYLNPGANVLTF.

For this clonotype: At one boundary the junction diverges from the germline segment, which might be a read error. This chain connects TRBV3-1 to TRBJ2-1; 10 nucleotides agree with TRBD1. The CDR3 consists of 13 residues. Germline CDR1 LGHDT, CDR2 YNNKEL (reference sequence). This CDR3 is CASRGQGFNERFF. The CDR3 nucleotides are TGTGCCAGCAGGGGACAGGGGTTCAATGAGCGGTTCTTC.

Details on this clonotype: Just one base apart from a much larger clone, this may be a read error. The rearrangement joins TRBV29-1 to TRBJ2-3; D unresolved. Deletions cut 4 bases from V and 4 bases from J, with 12 bases between. The CDR3 length is 13 residues. Germline-derived CDR1 and CDR2 are SQVTM and ANQGSEA. Here the CDR3 DNA reads TGCAGCGTTGGAGTTTTAAGCGCAGATACGCAGTATTTT. This translates into CSVGVLSADTQYF.

The chain combines TRBV21-1 with TRBJ2-5; the D segment call TRBD1 is taken from the table without a DNA check. TRBJ2-7 explains the end of the DNA better; the J call may be wrong. TRBV21-1 is given as a pseudogene. The CDR3 runs 15 residues. The CDR3 protein is CASSTMGTGGREQYF. The CDR3 DNA follows: TGTGCCAGCAGCACAATGGGGACAGGGGGTCGCGAGCAGTACTTC.